This TCR beta chain was observed in a study of blood T cell repertoires in COVID-19. V shed 5 bases, J shed 1 base, and the junction held 2 bases outside the gene matches. Germline loops: CDR1 MNHEY, CDR2 SMNVEV (reference sequence). The CDR3 loop spans 14 amino acids. This clone was seen at least ten times. Study processing details: The assay estimated nucleated cells by amplifying reference gene primers. Libraries were prepared by immunoSEQ multiplex PCR; TCRdb keeps only in-frame clonotypes and omits some of them. D and trimming were read from the DNA, whereas the V and J calls and clone size are those reported in that table. The table has nearly 200,000 clones, 84% seen once.

The gene calls are TRBV27 and TRBJ1-5; 7 bases line up with TRBD1. Material: peripheral blood. This TCR came from a human donor in a cohort sampled during active COVID-19. The CDR3 nucleotides are TGTGCCAGCAGTCACAGGGGAAGCAATCAGCCCCAGCATTTT. Protein product: CASSHRGSNQPQHF.